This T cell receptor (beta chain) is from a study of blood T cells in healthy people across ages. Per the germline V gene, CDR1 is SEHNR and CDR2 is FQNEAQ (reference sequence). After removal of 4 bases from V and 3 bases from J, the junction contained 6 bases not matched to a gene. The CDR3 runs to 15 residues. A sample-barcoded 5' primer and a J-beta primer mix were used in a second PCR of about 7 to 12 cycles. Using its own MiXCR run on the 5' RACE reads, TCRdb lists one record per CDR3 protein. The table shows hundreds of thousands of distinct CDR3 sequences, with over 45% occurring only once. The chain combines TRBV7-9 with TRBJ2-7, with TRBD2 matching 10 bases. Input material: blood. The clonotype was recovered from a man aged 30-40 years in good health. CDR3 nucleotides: TGTGCCAGCAGCTCCCCCACTAGCGGGATCTACGAGCAGTACTTC. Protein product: CASSSPTSGIYEQYF.